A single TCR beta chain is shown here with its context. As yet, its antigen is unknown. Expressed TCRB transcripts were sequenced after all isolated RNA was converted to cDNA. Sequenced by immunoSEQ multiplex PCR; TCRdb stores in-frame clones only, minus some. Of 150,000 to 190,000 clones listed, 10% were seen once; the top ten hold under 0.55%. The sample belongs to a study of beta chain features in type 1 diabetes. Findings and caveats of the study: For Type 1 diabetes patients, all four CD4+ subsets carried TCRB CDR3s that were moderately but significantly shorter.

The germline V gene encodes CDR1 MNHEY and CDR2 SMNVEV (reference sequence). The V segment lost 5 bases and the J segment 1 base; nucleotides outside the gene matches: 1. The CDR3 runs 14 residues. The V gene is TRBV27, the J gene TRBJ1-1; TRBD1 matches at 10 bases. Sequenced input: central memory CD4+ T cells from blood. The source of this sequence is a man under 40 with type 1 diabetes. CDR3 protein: CASSRDRGNTEAFF. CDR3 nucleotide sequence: TGTGCCAGCAGTAGGGACAGGGGGAACACTGAAGCTTTCTTT.